This T cell receptor (beta chain) was observed in a study of blood T cell repertoires in COVID-19. The wider study: Whether acute or convalescent, the COVID-19 samples came from the United States, Italy and Spain. PBMCs, B-cell-depleted T cells, or T cells provided the cDNA or gDNA that made up the material.

Sequenced by immunoSEQ multiplex PCR; TCRdb stores in-frame clones only, minus some. The sample records approximately 380,000 clones, 90% to 95% being singletons. The study drew participants aged about 18 to 89 years from about two dozen US areas. The trim removed 5 bases at V and 12 bases at J, leaving 21 bases unmatched. The germline gives CDR1 SEHNR, CDR2 FQNEAQ (reference sequence). The CDR3 extends over 17 amino acids. The rearrangement joins TRBV7-9 to TRBJ2-1; 8 bases are shared with TRBD2. Input material: PBMCs or T cells enriched from blood (not recorded which). This TCR was recovered from a woman aged 40 to 55 who had been exposed to COVID-19. The chain's CDR3 is CASSPWGGAGVTRGQFF. As DNA, the CDR3 is TGTGCCAGCAGCCCCTGGGGGGGAGCGGGGGTCACCCGGGGGCAGTTCTTC.